What follows describes a single T cell receptor beta chain. Its matching antigen is unknown. The sequence runs out 3 residues before the end of the CDR3; the remainder is reconstructed from the germline J gene. The CDR3 is 15 residues long. In germline, CDR1 is LNHDA, CDR2 SQIVND (reference sequence). V gave up 6 bases and J gave up 6 bases, with 20 bases separating them. All participants had a single incident cervical HPV16 infection, and prevalent HPV16 infections were excluded. HPV was found by MY09/MY11 PCR and dot-blot genotyping. The data originate from a study of T cells in women clearing cervical HPV infection. Study context: Women with histologically confirmed HPV16-related CIN3 or worse, 2 with invasive cancer, served as cases. Findings and caveats of the study: Repertoire richness, not evenness, was significantly elevated in CIN3+ cases versus controls.

Profiling relied on immunoSEQ multiplex PCR, and the TCRdb table lists in-frame clones only, not all of them. This sample lists some 31,000 clones; its ten largest clones have roughly 7%. The clonotype was recovered from a woman between 18 and 70 years old with a cervical HPV16 infection that either progressed to CIN3+ or cleared (not recorded which). The chain joins TRBV19 to TRBJ1-2, with D possibly TRBD1 on 5 matching bases. Specimen: blood buffy coat. CDR3 bases read: TGTGCCAGTAGGCTCGCAGGGAGCGACCTTAATGGC. This encodes CASRLAGSDLNG. The full CDR3 protein reads CASRLAGSDLNGYTF.